A selection of T cell receptor beta chains follows, all from one sample in a study of T-cell reconstitution after alpha-beta-depleted transplantation in children. One entry per CDR3 protein, called by TCRdb with MiXCR from the PCR reads. Of 330,000 or so distinct CDR3 sequences listed, around 9.1% are singletons. Sequenced here: PBMCs, sampled before TCRalphabeta/CD19-depleted stem cell transplant. The receptors derive from a boy under three years old with acute myeloid leukemia, due to receive a stem cell transplant. The CDR3 runs from the conserved cysteine through the conserved F or W. D genes are given only for firm matches. Clone size appears in some rows only: once, few, many, or a class for an expanded clone.

many,TRBD1,TRBJ2-7,TRBV11-2,TGTGCCAGCAGTGCCGGGACAGGGGTTTACGAGCAGTACTTC,CASSAGTGVYEQYF
many,TRBD2,TRBJ2-2,TRBV3-1,TGTGCCAGCAGTGCTCGGGGGGGCCGAAGGGAGCTGTTTTTT,CASSARGGRRELFF
many,TRBD1,TRBJ1-1,TRBV7-2,TGTGCCAGCAGCTTATTTGGGCCCGTACAGGGGTATACTGAAGCTTTCTTT,CASSLFGPVQGYTEAFF
many,TRBD1,TRBJ1-5,TRBV15,TGTGCCACCAGCCGGGACAGGGAGGGTCAGCCCCAGCATTTT,CATSRDREGQPQHF
many,NA,TRBJ2-2,TRBV12-3/TRBV12-4,TGTGCCAGCACCTTCGGGCAGACCTCGAACACCGGGGAGCTGTTTTTT,CASTFGQTSNTGELFF
NA,NA,TRBJ2-1,TRBV29-1,TGCAGCGTTGACTACTACAATGAGCAGTTCTTC,CSVDYYNEQFF
few,TRBD2,TRBJ2-1,TRBV6-2/TRBV6-3,TGTGCCAGCAGTTACTCTCTACGAGGGACTAGCGGGAGCATATATGGCTCCTACAATGAGCAGTTCTTC,CASSYSLRGTSGSIYGSYNEQFF
many,TRBD2,TRBJ2-7,TRBV27,TGTGCCAGCAGTTGGATTAGCGGGAGCACTCGCGAGCAGTACTTC,CASSWISGSTREQYF
NA,NA,TRBJ2-7,TRBV10-3,TGTGCCATCTCATTAACAGAAAGGGACGAGCAGTACTTC,CAISLTERDEQYF
many,NA,TRBJ2-2,TRBV12-3/TRBV12-4,TGTGCCAGCACCCTGACGCCGGCGAACACCGGGGAGCTGTTTTTT,CASTLTPANTGELFF
few,TRBD2,TRBJ2-5,TRBV28,TGTGCCAGCAGTTTAGCGGGCGGGGGAGGGACCCAGTACTTC,CASSLAGGGGTQYF
many,NA,TRBJ2-5,TRBV20-1,TGCAGTGCCCAGGACAGTGGGGAGACCCAGTACTTC,CSAQDSGETQYF
many,TRBD2,TRBJ2-3,TRBV5-8,TGTGCCAGCAGCTTGACTAGCGGGAGAGATACGCAGTATTTT,CASSLTSGRDTQYF
many,NA,TRBJ2-1,TRBV4-3,TGCGCCAGCAGCTACCAGGGGGGGACCTACAATGAGCAGTTCTTC,CASSYQGGTYNEQFF
many,NA,TRBJ1-4,TRBV28,TGTGCCAGCAGCCAAGGGATAGATGAAAAACTGTTTTTT,CASSQGIDEKLFF
many,NA,TRBJ1-1,TRBV20-1,TGCAGTGCGGGGGCGCGCGGGACTGAAGCTTTCTTT,CSAGARGTEAFF
many,TRBD1,TRBJ2-1,TRBV5-1,TGCGCCAGCAGCGAAGGACAGGCCCGAAGCTCCTACAATGAGCAGTTCTTC,CASSEGQARSSYNEQFF
many,NA,TRBJ2-5,TRBV20-1,TGCAGTGCTAGAGGACTAGTATTCTACCAAGAGACCCAGTACTTC,CSARGLVFYQETQYF
many,TRBD2,TRBJ2-7,TRBV29-1,TGCAGCGTTGCGGGGGGAGTAACCTACGAGCAGTACTTC,CSVAGGVTYEQYF
few,NA,TRBJ1-5,TRBV12-3/TRBV12-4,TGTGCCAGCAGTCAAAGTACAGAGTATCAGCCCCAGCATTTT,CASSQSTEYQPQHF
many,NA,TRBJ2-4,TRBV20-1,TGCAGTGCTAGAGCCGGGTATGAGGAAAACATTCAGTACTTC,CSARAGYEENIQYF
many,TRBD1,TRBJ1-6,TRBV15,TGTGCCACCAGCGGTGCCGGGACAGTACATTCACCCCTCCACTTT,CATSGAGTVHSPLHF
few,TRBD2,TRBJ2-7,TRBV10-3,TGTGCCATCAGTGTTATAGCGGGAGGAGACGAGCAGTACTTC,CAISVIAGGDEQYF
many,TRBD1,TRBJ2-2,TRBV7-7,TGTGCTAGCAGCAAGGACAGGGGCCTCTGGACCGGGGAGCTGTTTTTT,CASSKDRGLWTGELFF
few,TRBD1,TRBJ2-7,TRBV5-6,TGTGCCAGCAGCTTGGTGGGACAGACTACCTACGAGCAGTACTTC,CASSLVGQTTYEQYF
many,TRBD2,TRBJ2-3,TRBV7-8,TGTGCCAGCAGCCTCCTCGCGGGAGGTAGCACAGATACGCAGTATTTT,CASSLLAGGSTDTQYF
many,TRBD2,TRBJ2-2,TRBV6-2/TRBV6-3,TGTGCCAGCAGTTACGCCCTCGGACTAGCGGGAGGGGGTACCGGGGAGCTGTTTTTT,CASSYALGLAGGGTGELFF
NA,NA,TRBJ2-1,TRBV6-4,TGTGCCAGCAGTGTCGGGACACACTACTACAATGAGCAGTTCTTC,CASSVGTHYYNEQFF
many,NA,TRBJ2-7,TRBV4-3,TGCGCCAGCAGCCAAGATGAGGGATCCTACGAGCAGTACTTC,CASSQDEGSYEQYF
many,TRBD2,TRBJ2-1,TRBV10-3,TGTGCCTCGGGGGGGAGGGTTAACAATGAGCAGTTCTTC,CASGGRVNNEQFF
many,TRBD1,TRBJ2-5,TRBV18,TGTGCCAGCAGCCCGGGACAGGGAGAGACCCAGTACTTC,CASSPGQGETQYF